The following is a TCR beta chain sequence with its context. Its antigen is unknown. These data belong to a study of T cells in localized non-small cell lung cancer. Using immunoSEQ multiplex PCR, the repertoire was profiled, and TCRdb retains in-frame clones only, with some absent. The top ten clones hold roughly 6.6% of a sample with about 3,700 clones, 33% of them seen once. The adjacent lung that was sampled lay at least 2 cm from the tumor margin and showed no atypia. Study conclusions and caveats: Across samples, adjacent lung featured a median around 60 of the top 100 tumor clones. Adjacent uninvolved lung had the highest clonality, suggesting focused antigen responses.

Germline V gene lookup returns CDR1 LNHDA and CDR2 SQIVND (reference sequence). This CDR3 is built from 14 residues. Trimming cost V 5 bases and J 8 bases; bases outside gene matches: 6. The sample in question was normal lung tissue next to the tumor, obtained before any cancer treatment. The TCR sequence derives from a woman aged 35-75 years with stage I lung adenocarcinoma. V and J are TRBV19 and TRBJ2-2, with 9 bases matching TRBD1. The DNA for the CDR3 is TGTGCCAGTAGTGGCGGGACAGGGAAGGGGGAGCTGTTTTTT. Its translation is CASSGGTGKGELFF.